This T cell receptor beta chain stems from a study of identical twins. TCRdb re-analysed the 5' RACE reads in MiXCR, keeping a single row per CDR3 protein. The table lists fewer than 450,000 distinct CDR3 sequences, approximately 10% of them singletons, with over 7% in the top ten. This clonotype occurred many times. Trimming took 5 bases from V and 3 from J; bases not matched to a gene: 4. The CDR3 contains 14 residues. CDR1 is SGHRS, CDR2 YFSETQ, per germline. The sequence was collected from a woman aged 50 to 60 in good health. The chain carries TRBV5-1 and TRBJ2-4; the match to TRBD2 covers 8 bases. Sequenced: naive T cells sorted from blood. The chain's CDR3 is CASRREDFKNIQYF. The CDR3 DNA reads TGCGCCAGCAGGCGGGAGGACTTCAAAAACATTCAGTACTTC.